The clone carrying this TCR beta chain was recorded a few times. This specimen belongs to a study of blood T cell repertoires in COVID-19. Study as a whole: Material from acute and convalescent COVID-19 was sourced from the United States, Italy and Spain. Nucleic acid was either cDNA or gDNA, and it came from T cells, B-cell-depleted T cells, or PBMCs.

Those enrolled in Seattle joined during active infection and were followed longitudinally afterward. Assay: immunoSEQ multiplex PCR; the TCRdb copy retains only in-frame clones and omits some. The sample carries around 430,000 clones, about 91% recorded once. The germline CDR1 and CDR2 sequences are SQVTM and ANQGSEA. Trimming removed 4 bases from V and 0 bases from J, with 7 bases in between. This CDR3 has 13 residues. The receptor was isolated from a woman aged 50 to 65 with COVID-19, enrolled during active disease. The sample was peripheral blood. This chain links TRBV29-1 with TRBJ1-3; maybe TRBD1 (5 bases). Here the CDR3 reads CSVGQSSGNTIYF. In nucleotides, the CDR3 is TGCAGCGTTGGACAGTCCTCTGGAAACACCATATATTTT.